The clone carrying this T cell receptor (beta chain) was recorded a few times. The sample belongs to a study of T-cell reconstitution after alpha-beta-depleted transplantation in children. This CDR3 region has 15 residues. The V segment lost 7 bases and the J segment 6 bases; nucleotides outside the gene matches: 12. TCRbeta library construction was performed incorporating unique molecular identifiers. TCRdb processed the PCR reads anew with MiXCR; each CDR3 protein has one entry. The profile shows approximately 590,000 distinct CDR3 sequences, about 11% of them singletons. This clonotype was obtained from a human donor who donated a stem cell graft to a child with acute myeloid leukemia. Sequencing was performed on PBMCs from the stem cell graft donor, taken from the stem cell graft. The chain carries TRBV12-3 or TRBV12-4 and TRBJ1-5; TRBD1 agrees at 7 bases. The CDR3, as DNA: TGTGCCAGCACCCGGGACAGTCTAGGAGGTCAGCCCCAGCATTTT. Translation: CASTRDSLGGQPQHF.